Listed below are T cell receptor beta chains from one sample, sequenced in a study of T-cell memory formation after mild COVID-19. MiXCR, run by TCRdb on the 5' RACE reads, gives a single entry per CDR3 protein. The profile covers under 600,000 distinct CDR3 sequences, with about a fifth appearing a single time and around 8.4% taken by the ten largest. The sample was PBMCs or a T cell subset sorted from them (not recorded which). All receptors come from an adult woman who had mild COVID-19 (a few samples of this study predate the infection). Cell type and time point are not known. Both conserved end residues are part of each CDR3. A D gene is named only where the DNA matches it firmly. The size of a clone is reported for some rows only, either as once, few or many, or as a class for expanded clones.

clone_size j_call d_call v_call cdr3_aa cdr3_nt
NA TRBJ1-1 NA TRBV7-6 CASSRGSPNTEAFF TGTGCCAGCAGCCGGGGCAGCCCGAACACTGAAGCTTTCTTT
NA TRBJ2-4 NA TRBV5-1 CASTSGDSKNIQYF TGCGCCAGCACTTCGGGGGACAGCAAAAACATTCAGTACTTC
NA TRBJ1-2 NA TRBV7-7 CASSQLRGGANYGYTF TGTGCTAGCAGCCAGCTTAGGGGGGGGGCTAACTATGGCTACACCTTC
few TRBJ2-1 TRBD2 TRBV5-1 CASTPGPGRGQFF TGCGCCAGCACCCCAGGCCCCGGGAGGGGGCAGTTCTTC
many TRBJ2-5 NA TRBV12-3/TRBV12-4 CASSFSGSSETQYF TGTGCCAGCAGTTTTTCCGGGAGTTCAGAGACCCAGTACTTC
few TRBJ1-1 NA TRBV11-3 CASVRGGSTEAFF TGTGCCAGCGTGAGGGGGGGAAGCACTGAAGCTTTCTTT
NA TRBJ2-7 NA TRBV12-3/TRBV12-4 CASSLDERTLSYEQYF TGTGCCAGCAGTTTAGACGAACGGACCCTCTCCTACGAGCAGTACTTC
few TRBJ2-1 NA TRBV4-3 CASSQEWRGSYNEQFF TGCGCCAGCAGCCAAGAGTGGCGGGGCTCCTACAATGAGCAGTTCTTC
NA TRBJ1-1 NA TRBV4-1 CASSARTLNTEAFF TGCGCCAGCAGTGCCCGGACCCTGAACACTGAAGCTTTCTTT
NA TRBJ2-5 TRBD2 TRBV12-5 CASGLILAGVGETQYF TGTGCTAGTGGCCTTATATTAGCGGGAGTCGGGGAGACCCAGTACTTC
NA TRBJ1-4 NA TRBV15 CATSRDWTRGGEKLFF TGTGCCACCAGCAGAGATTGGACGAGGGGGGGTGAAAAACTGTTTTTT
few TRBJ1-1 NA TRBV19 CASSISTLNTEAFF TGTGCCAGTAGTATAAGCACCCTGAACACTGAAGCTTTCTTT
few TRBJ1-5 TRBD1 TRBV7-8 CASSLGGRAGGHQPQHF TGTGCCAGCAGCTTAGGGGGTAGAGCAGGGGGGCATCAGCCCCAGCATTTT
NA TRBJ1-2 NA TRBV24-1 CATSPPGRSNYGYTF TGTGCCACCAGCCCTCCGGGACGGAGTAACTATGGCTACACCTTC
NA TRBJ2-5 TRBD2 TRBV7-9 CASSLEAGGPQETQYF TGTGCCAGCAGCTTAGAAGCGGGAGGTCCCCAAGAGACCCAGTACTTC
few TRBJ2-7 TRBD2 TRBV9 CASSALSGTQVYEQYF TGTGCCAGCAGCGCGTTAAGCGGGACGCAAGTCTACGAGCAGTACTTC
NA TRBJ2-7 NA TRBV7-9 CASTEGGILYEQYF TGTGCCAGCACCGAAGGAGGGATTCTCTACGAGCAGTACTTC
NA TRBJ1-1 NA TRBV12-3/TRBV12-4 CASRKIGEAFF TGTGCCAGCAGGAAAATAGGCGAAGCTTTCTTT
NA TRBJ2-1 TRBD2 TRBV20-1 CSAPSSGRGPEQFF TGCAGTGCGCCGTCTAGCGGGAGGGGCCCTGAGCAGTTCTTC
NA TRBJ2-1 NA TRBV7-8 CASSLFVSRAYNEQFF TGTGCCAGCAGCTTGTTCGTATCCCGAGCGTACAATGAGCAGTTCTTC
many TRBJ1-5 NA TRBV29-1 CSVRQGLNQPQHF TGCAGCGTTAGACAAGGTCTCAATCAGCCCCAGCATTTT
few TRBJ2-7 TRBD2 TRBV7-8 CASSLLAGNYEQYF TGTGCCAGCAGCTTACTAGCGGGGAACTACGAGCAGTACTTC
NA TRBJ2-1 TRBD1 TRBV5-1 CASSWTGGSYNEQFF TGCGCCAGCAGTTGGACAGGGGGCTCCTACAATGAGCAGTTCTTC
NA TRBJ2-3 NA TRBV20-1 CSARAYRPNSDTQYF TGCAGTGCTAGGGCTTACAGGCCTAATTCAGATACGCAGTATTTT
few TRBJ2-5 NA TRBV20-1 CSATGPNMAQYF TGCAGTGCCACCGGGCCTAATATGGCCCAGTACTTC
few TRBJ2-7 NA TRBV5-5 CASSYTRVISYEQYF TGTGCCAGCAGCTACACCAGGGTAATATCCTACGAGCAGTACTTC
few TRBJ2-7 NA TRBV11-2 CASSFGTSIYEQYF TGTGCCAGCAGCTTCGGGACAAGTATTTACGAGCAGTACTTC
NA TRBJ2-7 TRBD2 TRBV4-3 CASSQGILPSSGIPYEQYF TGCGCCAGCAGCCAAGGAATCCTCCCTTCTAGCGGGATACCCTACGAGCAGTACTTC
few TRBJ2-7 NA TRBV7-2 CASSLAPSSASYEQYF TGTGCCAGCAGCTTAGCCCCGTCTAGCGCCTCCTACGAGCAGTACTTC
NA TRBJ1-6 NA TRBV7-9 CASSLEGRNSPLHF TGTGCCAGCAGCTTAGAGGGGCGGAATTCACCCCTCCACTTT
NA TRBJ2-5 TRBD1 TRBV25-1 CASSEYHGTGLKTQYF TGTGCCAGCAGTGAATATCACGGGACAGGGTTAAAGACCCAGTACTTC
few TRBJ2-5 TRBD2 TRBV4-2 CASSQALAGSETQYF TGTGCCAGCAGCCAAGCTCTAGCGGGATCGGAGACCCAGTACTTC
NA TRBJ1-2 NA TRBV5-6 CASSMDTPIYGYTF TGTGCCAGCAGCATGGACACTCCGATATATGGCTACACCTTC
few TRBJ1-5 NA TRBV7-3 CASSSSDGDSNQPQHF TGTGCCAGCAGTTCTTCTGACGGAGATAGCAATCAGCCCCAGCATTTT
NA TRBJ2-7 NA TRBV7-9 CASSLKTASYEQYF TGTGCCAGCAGCCTAAAGACAGCTTCCTACGAGCAGTACTTC
few TRBJ2-7 TRBD1 TRBV5-1 CASSIAGTGGLYEQYF TGCGCCAGCAGCATCGCCGGGACAGGGGGACTTTACGAGCAGTACTTC
NA TRBJ2-3 TRBD1 TRBV7-2 CASSARDRGRWVEDTDTQYF TGTGCCAGCAGCGCCCGGGACAGGGGGCGTTGGGTAGAGGACACAGATACGCAGTATTTT
NA TRBJ1-5 TRBD1 TRBV3-1 CASSPGQGTGNQPQHF TGTGCCAGCAGCCCGGGACAGGGGACGGGCAATCAGCCCCAGCATTTT
NA TRBJ2-1 NA TRBV5-1 CASRANNNEQFF TGCGCCAGCAGAGCAAATAACAATGAGCAGTTCTTC
NA TRBJ2-7 NA TRBV20-1 CSATAGKTYEQYF TGCAGTGCCACAGCGGGCAAAACCTACGAGCAGTACTTC
few TRBJ2-3 NA TRBV6-5 CASSTRGGRGDTQYF TGTGCCAGCAGTACTCGCGGCGGACGAGGAGATACGCAGTATTTT
NA TRBJ1-1 NA TRBV7-2 CASSLGQVVSAFF TGTGCCAGCAGCTTAGGACAGGTTGTATCGGCTTTCTTT
few TRBJ2-1 TRBD2 TRBV24-1 CATSVGRPEGEQFF TGTGCCACCAGTGTCGGGAGGCCCGAAGGGGAGCAGTTCTTC
few TRBJ1-1 NA TRBV3-1 CASSQDGGPRGQANTEAFF TGTGCCAGCAGCCAAGATGGGGGCCCCCGGGGGCAAGCAAACACTGAAGCTTTCTTT
once TRBJ1-3 NA TRBV29-1 CSVEGGSGQLSGNTIYF TGCAGCGTTGAAGGGGGATCGGGTCAGCTCTCTGGAAACACCATATATTTT